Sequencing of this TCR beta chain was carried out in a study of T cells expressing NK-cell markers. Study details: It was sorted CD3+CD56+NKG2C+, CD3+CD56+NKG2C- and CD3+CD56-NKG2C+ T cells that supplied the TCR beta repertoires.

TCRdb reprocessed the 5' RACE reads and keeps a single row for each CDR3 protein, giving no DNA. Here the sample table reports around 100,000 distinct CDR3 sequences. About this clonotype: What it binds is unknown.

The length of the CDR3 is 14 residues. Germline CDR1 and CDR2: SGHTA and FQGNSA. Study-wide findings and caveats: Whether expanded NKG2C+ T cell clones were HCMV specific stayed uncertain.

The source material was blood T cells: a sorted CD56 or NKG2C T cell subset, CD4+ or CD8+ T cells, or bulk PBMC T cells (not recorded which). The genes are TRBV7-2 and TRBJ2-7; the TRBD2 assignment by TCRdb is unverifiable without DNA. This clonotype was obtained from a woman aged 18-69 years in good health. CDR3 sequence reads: CASSSLAAWGEQYF.